The rows below give T cell receptor beta chains drawn from one sample of a study of beta chain features in type 1 diabetes. The repertoire was sequenced with immunoSEQ multiplex PCR; TCRdb's copy has only in-frame clones and lacks some. The sample lists around 70,000 clones, about 50% seen once, with 0.7% in the top ten. Sequencing was carried out using central memory CD4+ T cells from blood. Receptors were obtained from a young man with type 1 diabetes. The CDR3 runs from the conserved cysteine through the conserved F or W. Fields, in order: D gene, clone size, V gene, J gene, CDR3 DNA, CDR3 protein. The D gene is left open where the match is weak. Size values are once, few and many counts, or a class for expanded clones, and some rows have none.

>.|.|TRBV18|TRBJ2-1
TGTGCCAGCTCACCAAATGTTGCGGCCAATGAGCAGTTCTTC
CASSPNVAANEQFF
>.|.|TRBV6-6|TRBJ2-7
TGTGCCAGCAGTGCACCAGGCTCCTACGAGCAGTACTTC
CASSAPGSYEQYF
>TRBD1|.|TRBV5-1|TRBJ2-2
TGCGCCAGCAGCCCCCGGACAGGGAGCGGGGAGCTGTTTTTT
CASSPRTGSGELFF
>TRBD1|.|TRBV6-1|TRBJ2-5
TGTGCCAGTCGGACAGGGGGCTCACAAGAGACCCAGTACTTC
CASRTGGSQETQYF
>.|few|TRBV5-1|TRBJ2-3
TGCGCCAGCGCTAATGCCCGGGACTCCCGCACAGATACGCAGTATTTT
CASANARDSRTDTQYF
>.|.|TRBV5-6|TRBJ2-7
TGTGCCAGCAGCTCCAACTCCAGGAGGCCCTCGGCCGAGCAGTACTTC
CASSSNSRRPSAEQYF
>.|few|TRBV5-1|TRBJ2-7
TGCGCCAGCAGCCTAGGCGCCTACGAGCAGTACTTC
CASSLGAYEQYF
>.|.|TRBV11-2|TRBJ1-1
TGTGCCAGCAGCTTAGACTTCACTGAAGCTTTCTTT
CASSLDFTEAFF
>TRBD1|.|TRBV28|TRBJ1-4
TGTGCCAGCAGACCGACAGGGCGGGATGAAAAACTGTTTTTT
CASRPTGRDEKLFF
>.|.|TRBV7-9|TRBJ2-3
TGTGCCAGCAGCTTAGCTAACCTGGGTCTGGGGGGTACGCAGTATTTT
CASSLANLGLGGTQYF
>.|.|TRBV30|TRBJ1-2
TGTGCCCAAAGAGCCGACACTCACTATGGCTACACCTTC
CAQRADTHYGYTF
>TRBD1|.|TRBV10-3|TRBJ2-3
TGTGCCATCAGTGGGTTCGGACAGGGGGCAACAGATACGCAGTATTTT
CAISGFGQGATDTQYF
>.|.|TRBV5-1|TRBJ2-3
TGCGCCAGCAGCTTGTCCTCCCCCAGCACAGATACGCAGTATTTT
CASSLSSPSTDTQYF